These 2 T cell receptor beta chains share one sample of origin, sequenced in a study of Tregs in tolerant kidney transplant recipients. Sequencing was performed with immunoSEQ multiplex PCR; in TCRdb, only in-frame clones are kept and a portion is missing. The sample data list 25,000 to 35,000 clones. Mixed chimerism was transient after nonmyeloablative marrow transplants from related graft donors. The sequencing here drew on CD4+ T cells from blood (PBMCs), taken 24 months after the transplant. These receptors all stem from a human patient who received a combined kidney and bone marrow transplant. Some of the T cells might come from the graft donor.

A remark on this clone: The read falls 3 residues short of the CDR3 end, and the missing part is taken from the germline J gene. V is TRBV19 and J is TRBJ1-1, with 8 bases fitting TRBD1. J gave up 7 bases and V 5 bases, and 9 bases lay outside the gene matches. The germline V gene encodes CDR1 LNHDA and CDR2 SQIVND (reference sequence). The CDR3 is 14 residues long. The part of the CDR3 DNA that was read is TGTGCCAGTAGTCCGGACAGGGTTGACGTTGAA. Translated: CASSPDRVDVE. The full CDR3 is CASSPDRVDVEAFF.

The CDR3 reads CASSLPGTSAGELFF. The part of the CDR3 DNA that was read is TGCGCCAGCAGCTTACCCGGGACTAGCGCCGGGGAG. This rearrangement joins TRBV5-1 to TRBJ2-2; the match to TRBD2 covers 10 bases. The sequence runs out 3 residues before the end of the CDR3; the remainder is reconstructed from the germline J gene. This CDR3 spans 15 amino acids. The V gene's germline CDR1 is SGHRS and CDR2 YFSETQ. After removal of 2 bases from V and 6 bases from J, the junction contained 4 bases not matched to a gene.